The next 22 T cell receptor beta chains were all read from a single sample in a study of identical twins. TCRdb analysed the 5' RACE reads with MiXCR anew, one entry per CDR3 protein. The profile shows approximately 230,000 distinct CDR3 sequences, around 15% of them singletons. The specimen sequenced was memory (CD45RO+) T cells sorted from blood. Receptor source: a woman aged 18-30 years in good health.

This chain links TRBV5-1 with TRBJ2-5; D remains unclear. The ends were cut back, 5 bases at V and 5 bases at J, with 13 bases in the middle. The CDR3 loop spans 13 amino acids. Germline V gene data show CDR1 as SGHRS and CDR2 as YFSETQ. The CDR3 sequence is CASRFPAVETQYF. In nucleotides, the CDR3 is TGCGCCAGCAGATTTCCCGCCGTGGAGACCCAGTACTTC.

The chain combines TRBV12-3 or TRBV12-4 with TRBJ1-1, with D perhaps TRBD1 (6 bases). The CDR3 length is 15 residues. The V end was cut by 3 bases, the J end by 5 bases, with 16 bases between. The CDR3 protein is CASSLTRGAGTEAFF. CDR3 DNA sequence: TGTGCCAGCAGTTTGACCCGGGGGGCCGGTACTGAAGCTTTCTTT.

This clonotype was picked up a small number of times. The chain recombines TRBV20-1 with TRBJ2-7; TRBD2 matches 9 bases. The CDR3 sequence is 14 residues long. Germline assignment: CDR1 DFQATT and CDR2 SNEGSKA (reference sequence). Trimming removed 1 base from V and 5 bases from J; junction bases left unmatched: 6. The CDR3 is CSARVASGIHEQYF. DNA of the CDR3: TGCAGTGCTAGAGTCGCTAGCGGGATCCACGAGCAGTACTTC.

The table lists this clonotype with a few counts. The chain uses TRBV18 and TRBJ2-1; D ambiguous. CDR3 length: 15 residues. Germline V lookup: CDR1 KGHSH, CDR2 LQKENI. The V end lost 3 bases, the J end lost 2 bases, and 11 bases lay between the germline ends. This chain's CDR3 is CASSPLADTYNEQFF. The CDR3 DNA is TGTGCCAGCTCACCTCTGGCGGATACCTACAATGAGCAGTTCTTC.

This clonotype was seen a few times. The chain carries TRBV5-1 and TRBJ1-1, with no clear D. Germline CDR1 SGHRS, CDR2 YFSETQ. Trimming pared 0 bases from V and 2 bases from J, leaving 8 bases between. This CDR3 has 14 amino acids. The CDR3 region has the DNA TGCGCCAGCAGCTTGGATTTTCGAAACACTGAAGCTTTCTTT. This encodes CASSLDFRNTEAFF.

V is TRBV12-3 or TRBV12-4 and J is TRBJ2-3, with TRBD2 matching 14 bases. CDR3 length: 16 amino acids. V lost 5 bases, J lost 7 bases, and 8 bases stayed unmatched. For the CDR3, the DNA is TGTGCCAGCAGTCCGGGGACTAGCGGGGGCCCTTATACGCAGTATTTT. This codes for CASSPGTSGGPYTQYF.

This CDR3 reads CASSLNRGPNEKLFF. The CDR3 nucleotides are TGTGCCAGCAGTTTAAACAGGGGTCCTAATGAAAAACTGTTTTTT. The genes are TRBV12-3 or TRBV12-4 and TRBJ1-4; 7 bases fit TRBD1. The CDR3 is 15 residues long. V lost 2 bases to trimming and J lost 3 bases; unmatched junction nucleotides: 3.

The chain employs TRBV4-2 and TRBJ2-3; D unresolved. The CDR3 has 12 amino acids. The germline V gene has CDR1 LGHNA and CDR2 YNFKEQ. Trimming cost V 1 base and J 5 bases, with 4 bases left between them. CDR3 residues: CASSQGIDTQYF. The CDR3 bases are TGTGCCAGCAGCCAAGGCATAGATACGCAGTATTTT.

This clonotype was counted between two and nine times. The chain employs TRBV29-1 and TRBJ1-2; tentative D call: TRBD1 (6 bases). The CDR3 consists of 15 residues. Trimming cost V 6 bases and J 6 bases, with 23 bases left between them. Germline assignment: CDR1 SQVTM and CDR2 ANQGSEA. The DNA of the CDR3 is TGCAGCGTCCATGGACAGACCGGGGATCCAGATGGCTACACCTTC. Translation: CSVHGQTGDPDGYTF.

This clonotype occurred many times. J is TRBJ2-1 and V is TRBV20-1, with D hard to call. Germline CDR1 reads DFQATT; CDR2 reads SNEGSKA (reference sequence). This CDR3 region has 13 residues. The germline V and J ends were trimmed by 4 bases and 4 bases, with 11 bases remaining between them. CDR3 residues: CSAIKPGYNEQFF. CDR3 coding DNA: TGCAGTGCTATCAAACCCGGATACAATGAGCAGTTCTTC.

CDR3 loop: CASSLAPSGSGNEQFF. For the CDR3, the DNA is TGCGCCAGCAGCTTGGCCCCTAGCGGGAGTGGGAATGAGCAGTTCTTC. This chain links TRBV5-1 with TRBJ2-1; TRBD2 matches at 10 bases. This CDR3 comprises 16 residues. Trimming cost V 0 bases and J 7 bases; bases outside gene matches: 7. Per the germline V gene, CDR1 is SGHRS and CDR2 is YFSETQ.

J is TRBJ1-5 and V is TRBV7-8; D is possibly TRBD1 (5 bases). Germline V CDR1 and CDR2: SGHVS, FQNEAQ. The CDR3 totals 13 residues. V was trimmed by 2 bases and J by 7 bases, leaving 9 bases between them. CDR3 DNA: TGTGCCAGCAGCTTAACGAAGGGGCAGCCCCAGCATTTT. As protein: CASSLTKGQPQHF. The complete variable domain, with remaining parts taken from reference TRBV7-8 and TRBJ1-5, reads GAGVSQSPRYKVAKRGQDVALRCDPISGHVSLFWYQQALGQGPEFLTYFQNEAQLDKSGLPSDRFFAERPEGSVSTLKIQRTQQEDSAVYLCASSLTKGQPQHFGDGTRLSIL.

The chain has TRBV7-7 and TRBJ2-7; weak D call: TRBD1 (6 bases). The V end lost 7 bases, the J end lost 3 bases, and 16 bases lay between the germline ends. The CDR3 has 14 amino acids. From germline, CDR1 is SSHAT and CDR2 FNYEAQ (reference sequence). The CDR3 spells CASINTGPFYEQYF. In nucleotides, the CDR3 is TGTGCCAGCATCAATACAGGGCCTTTCTACGAGCAGTACTTC.

In its sample, this clonotype was seen a few times. The junction departs from germline at one end; a sequencing error may be responsible. This sequence joins TRBV5-1 and TRBJ2-5; 9 nucleotides align to TRBD2. The V gene's germline CDR1 is SGHRS and CDR2 YFSETQ. The CDR3 has 15 residues. This CDR3 reads CASRLVTSGMETQYF. The CDR3, as DNA: TGCGCCAGCAGGTTGGTGACTAGCGGTATGGAGACCCAGTACTTC.

This clonotype showed up just a few times. This chain links TRBV7-8 with TRBJ2-5; the D call may be TRBD1 or TRBD2 (5 bases each). CDR3 size: 16 residues. In germline, CDR1 is SGHVS, CDR2 FQNEAQ. Trimming left V 5 bases short and J 3 bases short, with 19 bases between. CDR3 sequence reads: CASSQRGSPGKETQYF. For the CDR3, the DNA is TGTGCCAGCAGCCAGAGGGGAAGTCCGGGGAAAGAGACCCAGTACTTC.

This clonotype was detected only a few times. The genes are TRBV9 and TRBJ2-7; D ambiguous. The V gene's germline CDR1 is SGDLS and CDR2 YYNGEE. This CDR3 spans 14 amino acids. Trimming removed 0 bases at V and 0 bases at J, with 7 bases between. The CDR3 spells CASSVEPVSYEQYF. DNA of the CDR3: TGTGCCAGCAGCGTAGAACCGGTCTCCTACGAGCAGTACTTC.

This clonotype was picked up a small number of times. The V and J genes are TRBV9 and TRBJ1-6; D uncertain. CDR1 SGDLS and CDR2 YYNGEE come from the germline V gene. The CDR3 extends over 14 amino acids. Between the trimmed V and J ends, which lost 0 bases and 10 bases, there was a span of 11 bases. CDR3 residues: CASSVEVVGSPLHF. In DNA form, the CDR3 reads TGTGCCAGCAGCGTAGAGGTCGTGGGGTCACCCCTCCACTTT.

This clonotype was observed at least ten times. The J gene is TRBJ2-2, the V gene TRBV12-3 or TRBV12-4; D remains unclear. The V gene lost 7 bases and the J gene lost 0 bases, with 9 bases spanning the gap. The CDR3 has 14 amino acids. The CDR3 sequence: CASITIPNTGELFF. CDR3 nucleotide sequence: TGTGCCAGCATCACCATCCCGAACACCGGGGAGCTGTTTTTT.

The sample holds a few counts of this clonotype. This rearrangement joins TRBV10-1 to TRBJ2-1; D call uncertain. Germline assignment: CDR1 WNHNN and CDR2 SYGVQD (reference sequence). V gave up 0 bases and J gave up 4 bases, with 4 bases separating them. The CDR3 runs 13 residues. CDR3 in amino acids: CASSESGYNEQFF. CDR3 DNA sequence: TGCGCCAGCAGTGAGTCGGGATACAATGAGCAGTTCTTC.

This clonotype appeared many times. The chain joins TRBV12-3 or TRBV12-4 to TRBJ2-7; D perhaps matches TRBD1 (5 bases). Deletions cut 6 bases from V and 2 bases from J, with 11 bases between. This CDR3 is 13 amino acids long. The DNA of the CDR3 is TGTGCCAGCAGCAATTCCAGGGCCTACGAGCAGTACTTC. Residues: CASSNSRAYEQYF.

The gene calls are TRBV19 and TRBJ2-1; 8 bases line up with TRBD2. Germline V gene data show CDR1 as LNHDA and CDR2 as SQIVND (reference sequence). With V trimmed by 7 bases and J by 8 bases, 10 bases remained unmatched. The CDR3 extends over 14 amino acids. Here the CDR3 DNA reads TGTGCCAGTACGGAGCGGGGGAATAGGGATGAGCAGTTCTTC. As protein: CASTERGNRDEQFF.

This clonotype was recorded many times. The chain combines TRBV5-1 with TRBJ1-2, with D unclear. Germline-derived CDR1 and CDR2 are SGHRS and YFSETQ. The CDR3 extends over 14 amino acids. Trimming took 2 bases from V and 8 from J, leaving 16 bases between them. The chain's CDR3 is CASSLPDKVGGYTF. The CDR3 DNA reads as TGCGCCAGCAGCTTACCCGACAAGGTTGGAGGCTACACCTTC.